One sample yielded the 14 T cell receptor beta chains listed below, sequenced in a study of OX40 agonist ivuxolimab in advanced cancers. The library relied on the immunoSEQ multiplex PCR assay. TCRdb carries this immuneACCESS record with in-frame sequences only. Its versions omit some clonotypes, under half of them owing to an unresolved V gene in the studies checked, with the rest unexplained. Present in this sample are roughly 89,000 clones, about 90% of which were seen just once. The ten largest clones represent about 7.2% of the sample. The starting material was CD4+ or CD8+ T cells sorted from blood, obtained in a trial of the OX40 agonist ivuxolimab. These TCRs come from an adult with an advanced solid tumor such as melanoma, head and neck, liver or kidney cancer.

The chain couples TRBV6-6 to TRBJ1-1; 8 bases match TRBD1. This CDR3 spans 16 amino acids. Trimming cost V 0 bases and J 0 bases; bases outside gene matches: 3. From germline, CDR1 is MNHNY and CDR2 SVGAGI (reference sequence). The CDR3 here is CASSYSPGGVNTEAFF. In DNA form, the CDR3 reads TGTGCCAGCAGTTACTCGCCAGGGGGCGTGAACACTGAAGCTTTCTTT.

This rearrangement joins TRBV5-1 to TRBJ2-3; 7 bases fit TRBD2. V trimming: 0 bases; J trimming: 0 bases; junction bases outside the gene matches: 7. Germline loops: CDR1 SGHRS, CDR2 YFSETQ. There are 17 residues in the CDR3. The CDR3 nucleotides are TGCGCCAGCAGCTTGGCCTATCTAGCGGCTAGCACAGATACGCAGTATTTT. This gives the protein CASSLAYLAASTDTQYF. The variable domain in full, completed from reference TRBV5-1 and TRBJ2-3, reads KAGVTQTPRYLIKTRGQQVTLSCSPISGHRSVSWYQQTPGQGLQFLFEYFSETQRNKGNFPGRFSGRQFSNSRSEMNVSTLELGDSALYLCASSLAYLAASTDTQYFGPGTRLTVL.

This chain connects TRBV7-9 to TRBJ2-1; TRBD2 is a possible D gene (6 bases). The V and J ends lost 2 bases and 2 bases respectively, with 13 bases between them. Germline loops: CDR1 SEHNR, CDR2 FQNEAQ (reference sequence). The CDR3 extends over 16 amino acids. Written as DNA, the CDR3 is TGTGCCAGCAGCTTACGGGAGACGGGCCCCTACAATGAGCAGTTCTTC. It translates to CASSLRETGPYNEQFF.

The chain links TRBV30 to TRBJ2-3; 9 positions match TRBD2. V shed 0 bases, J shed 4 bases, and the junction held 5 bases outside the gene matches. The CDR3 length is 15 residues. The germline CDR1 and CDR2 sequences are GTSNPN and SVGIG (reference sequence). CDR3 loop: CAWSVELAGSDTQYF. The CDR3 region has the DNA TGTGCCTGGAGTGTTGAGCTAGCGGGGTCAGATACGCAGTATTTT.

Here the CDR3 reads CASSSSLDRKGSYEQYF. In nucleotides, the CDR3 is TGTGCCAGCAGTTCCTCGCTCGACAGGAAGGGATCCTACGAGCAGTACTTC. The chain employs TRBV27 and TRBJ2-7; D perhaps matches TRBD1 (6 bases). Trimming took 4 bases from V and 1 from J, leaving 20 bases between them. From germline, CDR1 is MNHEY and CDR2 SMNVEV (reference sequence). The CDR3 contains 17 residues.

J is TRBJ2-3 and V is TRBV29-1; either TRBD1 or TRBD2 may supply D (5 bases each). V shed 8 bases and J shed 2 bases, with 17 bases lying between them. Germline loops: CDR1 SQVTM, CDR2 ANQGSEA. The CDR3 sequence is 14 residues long. The CDR3 is CSSVGVHLTDTQYF. The CDR3 nucleotides are TGCAGCTCCGTGGGGGTACATCTCACAGATACGCAGTATTTT.

CDR3 residues: CASSLQGDTEAFF. The CDR3 DNA follows: TGTGCCAGCAGCCTACAGGGTGACACTGAAGCTTTCTTT. The chain is built from TRBV28 and TRBJ1-1; D perhaps matches TRBD1 (6 bases). CDR1 and CDR2 (germline): MDHEN, SYDVKM. V lost 6 bases to trimming and J lost 3 bases, with 11 bases between them. The CDR3 has 13 residues. The variable domain in full, completed from reference TRBV28 and TRBJ1-1, reads DVKVTQSSRYLVKRTGEKVFLECVQDMDHENMFWYRQDPGLGLRLIYFSYDVKMKEKGDIPEGYSVSREKKERFSLILESASTNQTSMYLCASSLQGDTEAFFGQGTRLTVV.

J is TRBJ2-4 and V is TRBV28; D is uncertain. Trimming removed 3 bases from V and 9 bases from J, with 9 bases in between. The V gene's germline CDR1 is MDHEN and CDR2 SYDVKM. The CDR3 consists of 12 residues. CDR3 protein: CASSFAWGIQYF. CDR3 DNA: TGTGCCAGCAGTTTTGCCTGGGGCATTCAGTACTTC.

This rearrangement joins TRBV29-1 to TRBJ1-5, with TRBD1 matching over 7 bases. The CDR3 is 14 amino acids. J lost 1 base, V lost 8 bases, and 8 bases had no gene match. Germline CDR1 SQVTM, CDR2 ANQGSEA. The CDR3, as DNA: TGCAGCCCAAGGGACAGTGGCAGCAATCAGCCCCAGCATTTT. Translated: CSPRDSGSNQPQHF.

The J gene is TRBJ2-7, the V gene TRBV27; TRBD2 aligns across 11 bases. Germline-derived CDR1 and CDR2 are MNHEY and SMNVEV (reference sequence). This CDR3 is 15 amino acids long. The junction had 3 bases not matched to a gene; V was cut back by 0 bases and J by 5 bases. The CDR3: CASSLSVAGGDEQYF. As DNA, the CDR3 is TGTGCCAGCAGTTTATCAGTAGCGGGAGGGGACGAGCAGTACTTC.

V and J are TRBV5-6 and TRBJ1-1; D perhaps matches TRBD1 (5 bases). Germline V gene sequence: CDR1 SGHDT, CDR2 YYEEEE. The CDR3 runs 15 residues. Between the trimmed V and J ends, which lost 6 bases and 5 bases, there was a span of 20 bases. CDR3 amino acids: CASTTLDGGGTEAFF. CDR3 sequence (DNA): TGTGCCAGCACCACATTAGACGGGGGTGGGACTGAAGCTTTCTTT.

The chain carries TRBV5-1 and TRBJ2-4; 8 bases line up with TRBD1. CDR1 is SGHRS and CDR2 is YFSETQ in the germline V gene. This CDR3 contains 15 residues. The V gene end was trimmed by 4 bases and the J gene end by 7 bases; junction bases not matched to a gene: 10. Here the CDR3 reads CASSQPGQVVNIQYF. For the CDR3, the DNA is TGCGCCAGCAGCCAGCCGGGACAGGTGGTGAACATTCAGTACTTC.

This rearrangement joins TRBV7-3 to TRBJ2-5, with 12 bases fitting TRBD2. Germline values: CDR1 SGHTA, CDR2 FQGTGA. V trimming: 5 bases; J trimming: 2 bases; junction bases outside the gene matches: 6. The CDR3 runs to 16 residues. The CDR3 DNA reads as TGTGCCAGCAGCCCGGGGGGGACTAGCGGGCAAGAGACCCAGTACTTC. Protein product: CASSPGGTSGQETQYF. Full variable domain (outside the CDR3, taken from reference TRBV7-3 and TRBJ2-5): GAGVSQTPSNKVTEKGKYVELRCDPISGHTALYWYRQSLGQGPEFLIYFQGTGAADDSGLPNDRFFAVRPEGSVSTLKIQRTERGDSAVYLCASSPGGTSGQETQYFGPGTRLLVL.

The CDR3 coding sequence is TGCGCCAGCAGCTTGCAGGGGCACGTTAATAATTCACCCCTCCACTTT. Translating it yields CASSLQGHVNNSPLHF. The chain links TRBV5-1 to TRBJ1-6, with D perhaps matching TRBD1 (6 bases). CDR3 length equals 16 residues. V was pared by 1 base and J by 5 bases, with 13 bases between. From germline, CDR1 is SGHRS and CDR2 YFSETQ.